The 6 T cell receptor beta chains reported below all come from one sample, sequenced in a study of regulatory T cells in long-lasting Graves disease. Through Arm-PCR of CDR3 regions and iRepertoire HTBI primers, TCR beta libraries were built. TCRdb ran MiXCR on the multiplex PCR reads and lists one entry per CDR3 protein. The sample includes approximately 350,000 distinct CDR3 sequences, around 15% seen only once; the top ten take 20%. Regarding time point: newly diagnosed GD, antithyroid drugs for less than 3 months. The TCR library was made from RNA that had been extracted from PBMCs in TRIzol. This same sample was also part of a study on T cells in Graves' hyperthyroidism and ophthalmopathy.

The sequences come from peripheral blood mononuclear cells (PBMCs), collected at new diagnosis, from a patient treated with antithyroid drugs. These receptors all come from a young woman with Graves disease.

This chain joins TRBV24-1 and TRBJ2-2; D call uncertain. From germline, CDR1 is KGHDR and CDR2 SFDVKD. CDR3 length: 13 residues. V lost 10 bases and J lost 4, with 12 bases in between. The CDR3 coding sequence is TGTGCCACAGGGTCTCCATCCACCGGGGAGCTGTTTTTT. Translated: CATGSPSTGELFF.

The table lists this clonotype with a few counts. The CDR3 DNA is TGTGCCAGCAGGCAGGGGGTCTACGGCTACACCTTC. Protein product: CASRQGVYGYTF. V and J are TRBV28 and TRBJ1-2, with 7 bases identical to TRBD1. This CDR3 is built from 12 residues. The germline gives CDR1 MDHEN, CDR2 SYDVKM. The trim removed 6 bases at V and 8 bases at J, leaving 6 bases unmatched.

This clonotype has at least ten counts. CDR3 nucleotides: TGTGCCAGCAGTCCACCAACACTAGCGGGAGGGCAAGAGACCCAGTACTTC. The encoded protein is CASSPPTLAGGQETQYF. The chain couples TRBV28 to TRBJ2-5; 13 bases line up with TRBD2. CDR1 and CDR2 from the germline V gene are MDHEN and SYDVKM. The CDR3 contains 17 residues. Unmatched junction bases numbered 8, after V lost 5 bases and J lost 2 bases.

This clonotype was recorded at least ten times. This sequence joins TRBV28 and TRBJ1-1; D is uncertain. The V end was cut by 9 bases, the J end by 0 bases, with 8 bases between. The CDR3 extends over 12 amino acids. In germline, CDR1 is MDHEN, CDR2 SYDVKM. CDR3 in amino acids: CASKDVNTEAFF. Written as DNA, the CDR3 is TGTGCCAGTAAAGATGTGAACACTGAAGCTTTCTTT.

This clonotype has at least ten counts. V is TRBV27 and J is TRBJ2-5, with D possibly being TRBD1 (5 bases). Trimming removed 4 bases at V and 4 bases at J, with 16 bases between. Per germline, CDR1 MNHEY and CDR2 SMNVEV (reference sequence). The CDR3 runs 15 residues. The CDR3 DNA is TGTGCCAGCAGTTGGGTGGCAGGGTTTGTAGAGACCCAGTACTTC. It specifies CASSWVAGFVETQYF.

The chain uses TRBV4-1 and TRBJ2-3, with TRBD2 matching 7 bases. The germline V gene has CDR1 MGHRA and CDR2 YSYEKL. Trimming took 4 bases from V and 0 from J; bases not matched to a gene: 10. CDR3 size: 17 residues. The CDR3 nucleotides are TGCGCCAGCAGCCCCGGGACTACCTTCTTTAGCACAGATACGCAGTATTTT. Translating gives CASSPGTTFFSTDTQYF.